Listed below are T cell receptor beta chains from one sample, sequenced in a study of blood T cell repertoires in COVID-19. The protocol was immunoSEQ multiplex PCR, while the TCRdb copy is restricted to in-frame clones and leaves out a portion. Of about 120,000 clones listed, approximately 90% are singletons. The sequenced sample consisted of peripheral blood. These receptors originate from a man aged 40-49 years with acute or convalescent COVID-19. CDR3s include the opening cysteine and the closing phenylalanine or tryptophan. The D gene is left open where the match is weak. The size entry is marked missing in some rows and otherwise reads once, few, many or a size class.

size	V	D	J	CDR3	DNA
.	TRBV28	TRBD2	TRBJ2-1	CASSIALAGGFNEQFF	TGTGCCAGCAGCATAGCTTTAGCGGGAGGGTTCAATGAGCAGTTCTTC
.	TRBV10-3	.	TRBJ2-1	CATGGSGNEQFF	TGTGCCACGGGCGGAAGCGGCAATGAGCAGTTCTTC
.	TRBV11-3	TRBD2	TRBJ2-1	CASSLDSGNGEQFF	TGTGCCAGCAGTTTAGATAGCGGGAATGGCGAGCAGTTCTTC
.	TRBV3-1/TRBV3-2	.	TRBJ1-2	CASSQLGGRYGYTF	TGTGCCAGCAGCCAGCTCGGGGGTCGCTATGGCTACACCTTC
.	TRBV5-1	TRBD1	TRBJ2-1	CASSLVGQYYNEQFF	TGCGCCAGCAGCTTGGTGGGACAGTACTACAATGAGCAGTTCTTC
.	TRBV7-3	.	TRBJ2-5	CASSLHNQETQYF	TGTGCCAGCAGCTTGCACAACCAAGAGACCCAGTACTTC
.	TRBV27	.	TRBJ1-2	CASSLGQGGGYTF	TGTGCCAGCAGTTTGGGCCAGGGCGGTGGCTACACCTTC
once	TRBV27	TRBD1	TRBJ2-5	CASSFRGLETQYF	TGTGCCAGCAGTTTCAGGGGGTTAGAGACCCAGTACTTC
once	TRBV6-1	.	TRBJ1-3	CASSEVVTPNTIYF	TGTGCCAGCAGTGAAGTCGTCACTCCGAACACCATATATTTT
.	TRBV7-9	TRBD1	TRBJ1-3	CASRSDREAGNTIYF	TGTGCCAGCAGGTCGGACAGGGAGGCTGGAAACACCATATATTTT
.	TRBV3-1/TRBV3-2	.	TRBJ1-6	CASSQNGVNSPLHF	TGTGCCAGCAGCCAAAACGGGGTTAATTCACCCCTCCACTTT
.	TRBV19	.	TRBJ1-6	CASSMGRASNSPLHF	TGTGCCAGTAGTATGGGCAGGGCGAGTAATTCACCCCTCCACTTT
.	TRBV15	TRBD2	TRBJ2-1	CATSRILAASYNEQFF	TGTGCCACCAGCAGGATCCTAGCGGCCTCCTACAATGAGCAGTTCTTC
.	TRBV5-1	.	TRBJ1-1	CASSRAGANTEAFF	TGCGCCAGCAGCCGGGCGGGGGCGAACACTGAAGCTTTCTTT
.	TRBV5-6	.	TRBJ1-6	CASSLGYRSSYNSPLHF	TGTGCCAGCAGCTTGGGGTACAGGAGCTCCTATAATTCACCCCTCCACTTT
.	TRBV5-1	.	TRBJ1-3	CASSTQSSGNTIYF	TGCGCCAGCAGCACACAGAGCTCTGGAAACACCATATATTTT
.	TRBV18	TRBD2	TRBJ2-1	CASSPVSGEWYNEQFF	TGTGCCAGCTCACCGGTTAGCGGGGAGTGGTACAATGAGCAGTTCTTC
.	TRBV7-2	TRBD2	TRBJ2-7	CASSLAGRAGEQYF	TGTGCCAGCAGCTTAGCGGGGAGGGCCGGCGAGCAGTACTTC
.	TRBV19	.	TRBJ1-5	CASSITSGGNQPQHF	TGTGCCAGTAGTATAACCTCGGGGGGCAATCAGCCCCAGCATTTT
.	TRBV5-1	TRBD1	TRBJ1-1	CASSYGTGDTEAFF	TGCGCCAGCAGCTACGGGACAGGGGACACTGAAGCTTTCTTT
.	TRBV19	.	TRBJ2-1	CASSTQGSTYNEQFF	TGTGCCAGTAGTACCCAGGGGAGCACCTACAATGAGCAGTTCTTC
.	TRBV19	TRBD1	TRBJ1-5	CASSTGDRYSNQPQHF	TGTGCCAGTAGTACCGGGGACAGATATAGCAATCAGCCCCAGCATTTT
.	TRBV5-1	TRBD1	TRBJ1-6	CASSLVVGDRDNSPLHF	TGCGCCAGCAGCCTGGTAGTAGGGGACAGGGACAATTCACCCCTCCACTTT
.	TRBV4-1	TRBD1	TRBJ1-1	CASSQDRRGQNTEAFF	TGCGCCAGCAGCCAAGATAGGAGGGGGCAAAACACTGAAGCTTTCTTT
once	TRBV7-9	.	TRBJ2-6	CASSFLWGGDLSGANVLTF	TGTGCCAGCAGCTTTCTCTGGGGCGGTGACCTCTCTGGGGCCAACGTCCTGACTTTC
.	TRBV19	.	TRBJ2-3	CASSTPGITDTQYF	TGTGCCAGTAGTACGCCAGGGATCACAGATACGCAGTATTTT
.	TRBV11-3	.	TRBJ1-3	CASSYWTENGNTIYF	TGTGCCAGCAGCTACTGGACTGAGAATGGAAACACCATATATTTT
.	TRBV5-1	.	TRBJ2-7	CASSRQDSYEQYF	TGCGCCAGCAGTCGTCAGGACTCCTACGAGCAGTACTTC
.	TRBV5-1	.	TRBJ2-3	CASSLTGADTQYF	TGCGCCAGCAGCCTGACAGGTGCAGATACGCAGTATTTT
.	TRBV15	.	TRBJ2-2	CATSRSEGRSAVTGELFF	TGTGCCACCAGCAGATCCGAAGGGAGGTCTGCTGTCACCGGGGAGCTGTTTTTT